The clone carrying this T cell receptor (beta chain) was detected a few times. The antigen remains unidentified. From the reads, TCRdb called clonotypes with MiXCR, one entry per CDR3 protein. The sample carries around 300,000 distinct CDR3 sequences, approximately 22% recorded once. The data were taken from a study of T cell repertoires in cytomegalovirus infection. Looking at the study overall: CMV epitopes, recently identified HLA-C-restricted and well-studied HLA-B-restricted, were used. Public TCR beta signatures marked donors with CMV infection and the matching HLA. Study findings and constraints: Of the TCR beta families, the public ones yielded a cumulative frequency that identified carriers of CMV plus the relevant HLA. Ex vivo, HLA-C-restricted CMV-specific TCR beta clonotypes prevailed over the rest of the response.

Germline values: CDR1 MNHEY, CDR2 SVGAGI. Trimming pared 2 bases from V and 1 base from J, leaving 8 bases between. The CDR3 length is 15 residues. This rearrangement joins TRBV6-5 to TRBJ1-4, with D possibly being TRBD1 (5 bases). The sequences come from cultured PBMCs, collected from culture after CMV antigen stimulation. This TCR came from a human donor in good health (CMV status not recorded). Some clones in this sample may be carry-over from other donors' samples. The CDR3 DNA reads as TGTGCCAGCAGTTACGGGGGGTTAACTAATGAAAAACTGTTTTTT. As protein: CASSYGGLTNEKLFF.